This TCR beta chain was profiled in a study of cytomegalovirus exposure and HLA in healthy donors. The V and J ends lost 10 bases and 3 bases, in that order; junction bases with no gene match: 10. The CDR3 extends over 15 amino acids. Germline V gene data show CDR1 as SNHLY and CDR2 as FYNNEI. PCR amplification relied on 60 Vbeta primers (plus 13 Jbeta primers). TCRdb's table, derived via immunoSEQ multiplex PCR, lists solely in-frame clones and lacks some. Altogether roughly 170,000 clones are present, more than 60% being singletons, with the ten largest covering 1.4%. The gene calls are TRBV2 and TRBJ1-5; 9 nucleotides align to TRBD1. The clonotype was recovered from a woman between 25 and 40 years old in good health and CMV-seropositive. Sequencing was carried out using PBMCs. The CDR3 sequence: CATRTGDNPNQPQHF. CDR3 coding DNA: TGTGCCACCAGGACAGGGGACAATCCCAATCAGCCCCAGCATTTT.